Each of the 20 T cell receptor beta chains below was sequenced from the same sample in a study of vaccination effects on CD4 cells after COVID-19. In the ViraFEST assay, antigen-specific CD4+ clonotypes were identified by expansion after peptide-pool stimulation. The culture ran for less than 12 days, and then CD4+ T cells were isolated. The assay was immunoSEQ multiplex PCR, and TCRdb's table has in-frame clones only and misses some. Of around 54,000 clones in the sample, around 75% were seen once. Antigens of these TCRs are unknown. Material: CD4+ T cells from PBMCs cultured with HCoV-229E spike peptides, obtained before COVID-19 vaccination. Receptor source: a human donor who received a COVID-19 vaccine.

This clone occurred a few times. This rearrangement joins TRBV6-6 to TRBJ2-5, with a tentative D call TRBD2 (6 bases). V was clipped by 5 bases and J by 5 bases, with 21 bases between them. The CDR3 consists of 16 residues. CDR1 and CDR2 from the germline V gene are MNHNY and SVGAGI (reference sequence). The CDR3 here is CASSTHPGGGGETQYF. CDR3 nucleotides: TGTGCCAGCAGTACCCACCCCGGGGGAGGTGGGGAGACCCAGTACTTC.

V and J are TRBV20-1 and TRBJ2-2, with D perhaps TRBD1 (5 bases). V shed 3 bases and J shed 2 bases, with 7 bases lying between them. Germline V gene sequence: CDR1 DFQATT, CDR2 SNEGSKA (reference sequence). CDR3 length: 13 residues. This CDR3 is CSASGANTGELFF. The CDR3 nucleotides are TGCAGTGCTAGTGGGGCTAACACCGGGGAGCTGTTTTTT.

The gene calls are TRBV12-3 or TRBV12-4 and TRBJ2-2; D is undetermined. CDR3 size: 13 residues. Trimming removed 2 bases at V and 0 bases at J, with 1 base between. The CDR3 reads CASSLTNTGELFF. The CDR3 coding sequence is TGTGCCAGCAGTTTAACGAACACCGGGGAGCTGTTTTTT.

The rearrangement uses TRBV5-1 and TRBJ1-5; 7 positions match TRBD1. Trimming at V came to 4 bases and at J to 0 bases, leaving 10 bases not matched to a gene. The CDR3 is 17 amino acids. Germline loops: CDR1 SGHRS, CDR2 YFSETQ. CDR3 loop: CASSPGSTGTSNQPQHF. Here the CDR3 DNA reads TGCGCCAGCAGCCCGGGGTCGACAGGGACTAGCAATCAGCCCCAGCATTTT.

This clone was recorded a few times. The rearrangement joins TRBV5-4 to TRBJ2-2; D is unclear. Germline assignment: CDR1 SGHNT and CDR2 YYREEE (reference sequence). V gave up 1 base and J gave up 8 bases, with 12 bases separating them. The CDR3 has 14 amino acids. DNA of the CDR3: TGTGCCAGCAGCTTGCTTGCGAAACGTGGGGAGCTGTTTTTT. Protein sequence: CASSLLAKRGELFF.

The chain uses TRBV19 and TRBJ2-3, with D unresolved. Per germline, CDR1 LNHDA and CDR2 SQIVND (reference sequence). The CDR3 has 13 amino acids. V gave up 6 bases and J gave up 2 bases, with 9 bases separating them. The chain's CDR3 is CASSTSLTDTQYF. The CDR3 DNA reads TGTGCCAGTAGCACCAGTCTCACAGATACGCAGTATTTT.

This clone was found once. V is TRBV7-8 and J is TRBJ2-2; possible D gene TRBD1, 5 bases. Trimming took 7 bases from V and 0 from J, leaving 18 bases between them. The CDR3 length is 17 residues. Germline V gene lookup returns CDR1 SGHVS and CDR2 FQNEAQ. CDR3 region: CASIPPVGVTNTGELFF. The CDR3 DNA reads as TGTGCCAGCATCCCACCAGTAGGGGTCACGAACACCGGGGAGCTGTTTTTT.

The chain links TRBV3-1 (or the pseudogene TRBV3-2) to TRBJ1-6; no firm D call. The V gene lost 6 bases and the J gene lost 8 bases, with 20 bases spanning the gap. Germline V gene sequence: CDR1 LGHDT, CDR2 YNNKEL (reference sequence). This CDR3 spans 16 amino acids. The CDR3 DNA is TGTGCCAGCAGTCGAAAGCCAGACACTATCTATTCACCCCTCCACTTT. It encodes CASSRKPDTIYSPLHF.

The V gene is TRBV2, the J gene TRBJ2-7; D call uncertain. The CDR3 loop spans 13 amino acids. Trimming stripped 4 bases from V and 3 bases from J, with 10 bases between. Germline CDR1 is SNHLY and CDR2 is FYNNEI. The CDR3 reads CASSGAANYEQYV. Written as DNA, the CDR3 is TGTGCCAGCAGTGGGGCAGCGAACTACGAGCAGTACGTC.

This chain uses TRBV19 with TRBJ1-1; possibly TRBD1 for D (6 bases). V was clipped by 1 base and J by 4 bases, with 10 bases between them. The CDR3 contains 14 residues. The V gene's germline CDR1 is LNHDA and CDR2 SQIVND (reference sequence). DNA for the CDR3: TGTGCCAGTAGTATAGTCAGGGGCGGCACTGAAGCTTTCTTT. Translating gives CASSIVRGGTEAFF. The variable domain in full, completed from reference TRBV19 and TRBJ1-1, reads DGGITQSPKYLFRKEGQNVTLSCEQNLNHDAMYWYRQDPGQGLRLIYYSQIVNDFQKGDIAEGYSVSREKKESFPLTVTSAQKNPTAFYLCASSIVRGGTEAFFGQGTRLTVV.

The genes are TRBV2 and TRBJ1-2; no firm D call. V lost 6 bases and J 4 bases, leaving 12 bases between the germline ends. Per the germline V gene, CDR1 is SNHLY and CDR2 is FYNNEI. This CDR3 is 13 amino acids long. In DNA, the CDR3 is TGTGCCAGCAGCGGCAGCAGAGCCTATGGCTACACCTTC. It is translated as CASSGSRAYGYTF.

The rearrangement links TRBV27 to TRBJ1-4; possibly TRBD1 for D (5 bases). Germline CDR1 and CDR2: MNHEY and SMNVEV (reference sequence). The CDR3 consists of 15 residues. With 6 bases removed from V and 8 bases from J, the gap between germline ends came to 19 bases. In DNA, the CDR3 is TGTGCCAGCAGGGTAAACAGGAGCGGGGGAGAAAAACTGTTTTTT. Translated, it gives CASRVNRSGGEKLFF.

The V gene is TRBV10-1, the J gene TRBJ2-5; D tentatively fits TRBD1 or TRBD2 (6 bases each). Germline assignment: CDR1 WNHNN and CDR2 SYGVQD (reference sequence). The CDR3 extends over 14 amino acids. Trimming removed 3 bases from V and 4 bases from J, with 12 bases in between. For the CDR3, the DNA is TGCGCCAGCAGTGATTCAGGGGAGGTAGAGACCCAGTACTTC. It specifies CASSDSGEVETQYF.

The chain employs TRBV27 and TRBJ2-6; 7 positions match TRBD1. Germline V gene data show CDR1 as MNHEY and CDR2 as SMNVEV (reference sequence). The CDR3 contains 17 residues. The V segment lost 4 bases and the J segment 0 bases; nucleotides outside the gene matches: 6. The DNA for the CDR3 is TGTGCCAGCAGTTCGGGACAGCCGAGCTCTGGGGCCAACGTCCTGACTTTC. Its protein product is CASSSGQPSSGANVLTF.

The chain carries TRBV14 and TRBJ2-3; tentative D call: TRBD1 (6 bases). Trimming left V 7 bases short and J 5 bases short, with 10 bases between. The CDR3 runs 12 residues. Germline V gene lookup returns CDR1 SGHDN and CDR2 FVKESK. The CDR3 sequence: CASKRGGDTQYF. DNA for the CDR3: TGTGCCAGCAAAAGAGGGGGAGATACGCAGTATTTT. Looking up the rest from reference TRBV14 and TRBJ2-3 gives the full variable domain: EAGVTQFPSHSVIEKGQTVTLRCDPISGHDNLYWYRRVMGKEIKFLLHFVKESKQDESGMPNNRFLAERTGGTYSTLKVQPAELEDSGVYFCASKRGGDTQYFGPGTRLTVL.

V and J are TRBV4-1 and TRBJ2-5, with 7 nucleotides matching TRBD2. The CDR3 runs to 14 residues. The V segment lost 1 base and the J segment 5 bases; nucleotides outside the gene matches: 4. The germline V gene encodes CDR1 MGHRA and CDR2 YSYEKL. CDR3 loop: CASSQVGGDETQYF. The CDR3 nucleotides are TGCGCCAGCAGCCAAGTGGGGGGGGATGAGACCCAGTACTTC.

On this clone itself: A read error may produce the germline difference seen at one junction end. This chain uses TRBV6-1 with TRBJ1-2, with D unresolved. The germline gives CDR1 MNHNS, CDR2 SASEGT. The CDR3 has 13 amino acids. The CDR3 coding sequence is TGTGCCAGCAGAGAAGGGCTAAACTATGGCTACACCTTC. Translation gives CASREGLNYGYTF.

The chain employs TRBV7-6 and TRBJ2-3; no firm D call. Looked up from germline, CDR1 is SGHVS and CDR2 is FNYEAQ. The V and J ends lost 0 bases and 0 bases respectively, with 1 base between them. The CDR3 consists of 13 residues. CDR3 amino acids: CASSLASTDTQYF. In DNA, the CDR3 is TGTGCCAGCAGCTTAGCCAGCACAGATACGCAGTATTTT.

This chain connects TRBV12-3 or TRBV12-4 to TRBJ1-2; D remains unclear. V lost 7 bases, J lost 0 bases, and 9 bases lay in between. The CDR3 totals 13 residues. The CDR3 coding sequence is TGTGCCAGCACCATGGGCTCTAACTATGGCTACACCTTC. Encoded protein: CASTMGSNYGYTF.

This clone was picked up one time. The chain is built from TRBV6-2 or TRBV6-3 and TRBJ2-7; tentative D call: TRBD2 (5 bases). Per germline, CDR1 MNHEY and CDR2 SVGEGT. The CDR3 has 16 amino acids. Between the trimmed V and J ends, which lost 0 bases and 3 bases, there was a span of 15 bases. The CDR3, as DNA: TGTGCCAGCAGTTACTCGAATCGGCTAGCTGGCTACGAGCAGTACGTC. Protein product: CASSYSNRLAGYEQYV.